This entry describes one T cell receptor (beta chain). This entry belongs to a study of blood T cell repertoires in COVID-19. For the study at large: Both acute and convalescent COVID-19 samples were obtained from the United States, Italy and Spain. T cells, B-cell-depleted T cells, or PBMCs provided the cDNA or gDNA that served as material.

Authors' methods: Scientists estimated how many nucleated cells there were by amplifying reference gene primers. Measured with immunoSEQ multiplex PCR; TCRdb has only the in-frame clones, and not every one. Clone size and the V and J calls come from that table; the DNA yielded D and trimming. This sample carries 180,000 or so clones, approximately 85% of them seen once, and the ten largest clones take roughly 8.2%. J gave up 4 bases and V 3 bases, and 10 bases lay outside the gene matches. Looked up from germline, CDR1 is SGHNT and CDR2 is YENEEA. CDR3 length: 16 residues. The receptor's source is a woman in her sixties with acute or convalescent COVID-19. V is TRBV11-3 and J is TRBJ2-3, with 7 bases that match TRBD2. The source material was peripheral blood. The CDR3 sequence is CASSFRLAGMADTQYF. The CDR3 nucleotides are TGTGCCAGCAGCTTCAGACTAGCAGGAATGGCAGATACGCAGTATTTT.